This is a list of T cell receptor beta chains from one sample in a study of shared clonotypes between healthy human individuals. Sequencing used immunoSEQ multiplex PCR; TCRdb keeps in-frame clones, though not all of them. The table records some 680,000 clones, around four fifths of them present only once. The sample taken for sequencing was memory CD4+ T cells sorted from blood. Receptors were obtained from a young woman in good health. Each CDR3 is given with its conserved first and last residue. The D gene is left open where the match is weak. Clone size is shown for a subset of rows, as once, few, many or a class of expanded clone.

TRBJ1-5	TRBD1	TRBV28	few	TGTGCCGCAAGACAGGGGCTGAGCAATCAGCCCCAGCATTTT	CAARQGLSNQPQHF
TRBJ1-1	NA	TRBV5-1	NA	TGCGCCAGCAGCTTGGGGACAAACGGGAACACTGAAGCTTTCTTT	CASSLGTNGNTEAFF
TRBJ2-1	TRBD2	TRBV7-8	NA	TGTGCCAGCAGCTTTACTAGCGGTAATGCCTACAATGAGCAGTTCTTC	CASSFTSGNAYNEQFF
TRBJ2-3	NA	TRBV5-4	once	TGTGCCAGCAGCTTGGTAGCAACAGATACGCAGTATTTT	CASSLVATDTQYF
TRBJ1-1	TRBD1	TRBV7-9	NA	TGTGCCAGCAGCCCTACAGGGGCTAGGGCAGCTTTCTTT	CASSPTGARAAFF
TRBJ2-1	NA	TRBV16	NA	TGTGCCAGCAGCCCGGGACCCTACAATGAGCAGTTCTTC	CASSPGPYNEQFF
TRBJ1-2	NA	TRBV28	NA	TGTGCCAGCAGTTTCCTTCTTCTCGCCAGGGTAAACTATGGCTACACCTTC	CASSFLLLARVNYGYTF
TRBJ1-1	TRBD1	TRBV11-2	NA	TGTGCCAGCAGCTTATTGTGGACAGGGGACACTGAAGCTTTCTTT	CASSLLWTGDTEAFF
TRBJ2-7	TRBD1	TRBV5-1	NA	TGCGCCAGCAGCCTTGACAGGGTCTCCTACGAGCAGTACTTC	CASSLDRVSYEQYF
TRBJ2-1	NA	TRBV19	NA	TGTGCCAGTAGTTTAAGCGGCAATGAGCAGTTCTTC	CASSLSGNEQFF
TRBJ1-3	NA	TRBV2	NA	TGTGCCAGCAGTGTACTAGCGTCTGGAAACACCATATATTTT	CASSVLASGNTIYF
TRBJ2-3	TRBD2	TRBV5-1	NA	TGCGCCAGCAGCTTACCCCTAGCGGGAGGAACAGATACGCAGTATTTT	CASSLPLAGGTDTQYF
TRBJ2-1	NA	TRBV7-2	once	TGTGCCAGCAGCTTACTACATGAGCAGTTCTTC	CASSLLHEQFF
TRBJ1-2	NA	TRBV5-5	NA	TGTGCCAGCAGCTTGGCTCAGGGCCGCTATGGCTACACCTTC	CASSLAQGRYGYTF
TRBJ2-5	TRBD2	TRBV11-2	NA	TGTGCCAGCAGCTTAGGGACTAGCATCGTCCAAGAGACCCAGTACTTC	CASSLGTSIVQETQYF
TRBJ2-1	TRBD2	TRBV19	NA	TGTGCCAGTAGTATAGAGAGCTCACTAGCGGACGTCAATGAGCAGTTCTTC	CASSIESSLADVNEQFF
TRBJ1-5	NA	TRBV6-1	NA	TGTGCCAGCAGTGAAGCCTGGCAGCCCCAGCATTTT	CASSEAWQPQHF
TRBJ2-7	TRBD1	TRBV2	NA	TGTGCCAGCACCCGGGACAGGAACTACGAGCAGTACTTC	CASTRDRNYEQYF
TRBJ2-1	NA	TRBV6-6	once	TGTGCCAGCGAGCTGGGGCTTAGCTCCTACAATGAGCAGTTCTTC	CASELGLSSYNEQFF
TRBJ1-2	NA	TRBV25-1	NA	TGTGCCAGCAGTGAATATGAGGAGGGGATTCTTTATGGCTACACCTTC	CASSEYEEGILYGYTF
TRBJ1-1	NA	TRBV28	NA	TGTGCCAGCAGTTTATATGGACAGTTGAACACTGAAGCTTTCTTT	CASSLYGQLNTEAFF
TRBJ1-4	NA	TRBV4-2	NA	TGTGCCAGCAGCCAAACCTACCAGGGTCAGGAAAAACTGTTTTTT	CASSQTYQGQEKLFF
TRBJ2-2	NA	TRBV9	NA	TGTGCCAGCAGCGCCAGTAACACCGGGGAGCTGTTTTTT	CASSASNTGELFF
TRBJ2-1	TRBD1	TRBV6-1	many	TGTGCCAGCAGTGAAGCTCGGGACAGGGTATCTCGGCACAATGAGCAGTTCTTC	CASSEARDRVSRHNEQFF